This passage covers 9 T cell receptor beta chains from one sample sequenced in a study of blood T cell repertoires in COVID-19. Generated by immunoSEQ multiplex PCR, the TCRdb table keeps only in-frame clones and is missing some. The repertoire holds 130,000 to 150,000 clones, 88% seen once, with over 9.5% in the top ten. The sequencing sample was made of peripheral blood. The receptors were gathered from a man aged 45 to 65 with active or convalescent COVID-19.

Many counts were recorded for this clone. This chain uses TRBV6-5 with TRBJ1-2; TRBD1 matches at 8 bases. Germline V CDR1 and CDR2: MNHEY, SVGAGI. The CDR3 is 14 residues long. V was clipped by 5 bases and J by 4 bases; unmatched bases: 6. The CDR3, as DNA: TGTGCCAGCAGTACTGGACAGGGAGCCTATGGCTACACCTTC. The encoded protein is CASSTGQGAYGYTF.

J is TRBJ2-2 and V is TRBV7-2; 8 nucleotides align to TRBD2. V dropped 4 bases and J dropped 3; count of bases not matched to a gene: 7. This CDR3 spans 16 amino acids. Germline CDR1 is SGHTA and CDR2 is FQGNSA. The CDR3 loop is CASSSQIAGYTGELFF. DNA for the CDR3: TGTGCCAGCAGCTCCCAAATAGCGGGATACACCGGGGAGCTGTTTTTT.

The chain is built from TRBV28 and TRBJ2-1, with D possibly matching TRBD2 (6 bases). Trimming took off 4 bases at V and 1 base at J, with 11 bases between the two ends. Germline V CDR1 and CDR2: MDHEN, SYDVKM. The CDR3 sequence is 15 residues long. CDR3 loop: CASSSLADSYNEQFF. In DNA form, the CDR3 reads TGTGCCAGCAGTTCGTTAGCGGATTCCTACAATGAGCAGTTCTTC.

The chain recombines TRBV7-8 with TRBJ1-4; the D gene is possibly TRBD1 (6 bases). Germline V lookup: CDR1 SGHVS, CDR2 FQNEAQ. The CDR3 contains 14 residues. Trimming removed 3 bases from V and 8 bases from J, with 13 bases in between. CDR3 bases: TGTGCCAGCAGCTTGGACAGTTTATGGGAAAAACTGTTTTTT. Protein sequence: CASSLDSLWEKLFF.

V usage is TRBV6-5 and J usage is TRBJ1-2; maybe TRBD1 (5 bases). Germline V gene sequence: CDR1 MNHEY, CDR2 SVGAGI. V was clipped by 4 bases and J by 4 bases, with 13 bases between them. CDR3 length: 14 amino acids. This chain's CDR3 is CASSSGHLFYGYTF. Written as DNA, the CDR3 is TGTGCCAGCAGTTCCGGACACCTATTCTATGGCTACACCTTC.

This rearrangement joins TRBV18 to TRBJ2-7; D not certain. The CDR3 is made up of 15 amino acids. Germline-derived CDR1 and CDR2 are KGHSH and LQKENI. V lost 4 bases and J 0 bases, leaving 13 bases between the germline ends. The CDR3 DNA follows: TGTGCCAGCTCACACGCCGACTTAAGCTCCTACGAGCAGTACTTC. It codes for CASSHADLSSYEQYF.

This clone was seen a few times. The genes are TRBV4-1 and TRBJ2-7; no clear D gene. The CDR3 spans 13 residues. V lost 0 bases, J lost 0 bases, and 3 bases lay in between. Germline assignment: CDR1 MGHRA and CDR2 YSYEKL. In DNA, the CDR3 is TGCGCCAGCAGCCAAGAGCGCTCCTACGAGCAGTACTTC. It specifies CASSQERSYEQYF.

V and J are TRBV28 and TRBJ1-1; no clear D. Germline V gene lookup returns CDR1 MDHEN and CDR2 SYDVKM. Trimming removed 10 bases at V and 3 bases at J, with 9 bases between. The CDR3 extends over 11 amino acids. The CDR3: CATEVDTEAFF. The CDR3 DNA follows: TGTGCCACAGAGGTCGACACTGAAGCTTTCTTT.

This chain uses TRBV5-1 with TRBJ1-1; 7 bases fit TRBD1. The J segment lost 5 bases and the V segment lost 4 bases, leaving 8 bases of the junction unmatched. Germline loops: CDR1 SGHRS, CDR2 YFSETQ. The CDR3 contains 14 residues. CDR3 DNA sequence: TGCGCCAGCAGCCCTGGACAGGCGACGACTGAAGCTTTCTTT. This sequence encodes CASSPGQATTEAFF.